This paragraph reports one T cell receptor (beta chain). What it binds is not known. This sample stems from a study of T cells in localized non-small cell lung cancer. The study, taken as a whole, reports: Patients showing higher blood T cell density tended to see longer overall survival. Heterogeneity within the tumor remains possible, as just one region underwent sequencing. Exceeding tumor, uninvolved adjacent lung had the highest T cell clonality.

The repertoire was sequenced with immunoSEQ multiplex PCR; TCRdb's copy has only in-frame clones and lacks some. This table has roughly 30,000 clones, 85% to 90% appearing once. This CDR3 spans 16 amino acids. Per germline, CDR1 KGHSH and CDR2 LQKENI. V shed 3 bases and J shed 0 bases, with 14 bases lying between them. The sequencing used peripheral blood, collected before any cancer treatment. The chain combines TRBV18 with TRBJ1-2, with D possibly matching TRBD1 (5 bases). The source is a female donor older than 55 with stage I lung adenocarcinoma. The CDR3 DNA is TGTGCCAGCTCACCGGCGAGCGGGGCCCCTAACTATGGCTACACCTTC. Amino acids: CASSPASGAPNYGYTF.